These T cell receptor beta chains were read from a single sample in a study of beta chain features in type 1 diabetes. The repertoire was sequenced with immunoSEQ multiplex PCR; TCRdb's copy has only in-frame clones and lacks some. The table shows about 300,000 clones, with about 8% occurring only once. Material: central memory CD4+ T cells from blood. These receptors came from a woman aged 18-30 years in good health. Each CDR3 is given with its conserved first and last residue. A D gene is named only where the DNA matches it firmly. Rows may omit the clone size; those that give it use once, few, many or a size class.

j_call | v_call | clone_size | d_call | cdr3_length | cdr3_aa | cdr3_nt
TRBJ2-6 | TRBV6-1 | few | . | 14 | CASRAYSGANVLTF | TGTGCCAGCAGGGCGTACTCTGGGGCCAACGTCCTGACTTTC
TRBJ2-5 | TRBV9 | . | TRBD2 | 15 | CASSVAGLVEETQYF | TGTGCCAGCAGCGTAGCTGGACTAGTGGAAGAGACCCAGTACTTC
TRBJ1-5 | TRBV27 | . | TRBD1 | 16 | CASRQGGLLGNQPQHF | TGTGCCAGCAGGCAGGGGGGCCTCCTCGGCAATCAGCCCCAGCATTTT
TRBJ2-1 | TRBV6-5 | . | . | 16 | CASSLRGGKVSDEQFF | TGTGCCAGCAGTTTAAGGGGCGGGAAAGTGTCCGATGAGCAGTTCTTC
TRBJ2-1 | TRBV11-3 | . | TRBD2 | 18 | CASSPGTSGRGSYNEQFF | TGTGCCAGCAGCCCCGGGACTAGCGGGAGGGGCTCCTACAATGAGCAGTTCTTC
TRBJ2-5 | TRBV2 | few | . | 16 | CASSEHGGGGQETQYF | TGTGCCAGCAGTGAACACGGAGGGGGCGGCCAAGAGACCCAGTACTTC
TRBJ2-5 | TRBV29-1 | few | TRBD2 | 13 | CSVATSGKMEQYF | TGCAGCGTTGCGACTAGCGGTAAAATGGAGCAGTACTTC
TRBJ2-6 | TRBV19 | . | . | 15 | CASSYGGAGANVLTF | TGTGCCAGTAGTTATGGAGGGGCTGGGGCCAACGTCCTGACTTTC
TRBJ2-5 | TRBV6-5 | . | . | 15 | CASSAPGLVRETQYF | TGTGCCAGCAGTGCTCCGGGCCTGGTGCGGGAGACCCAGTACTTC
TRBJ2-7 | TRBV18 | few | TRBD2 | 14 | CASTPSSGNSEQYF | TGTGCCAGCACACCGTCTAGCGGGAACTCCGAGCAGTACTTC
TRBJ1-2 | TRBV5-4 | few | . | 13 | CASSYGQNYGYTF | TGTGCCAGCAGCTACGGACAAAACTATGGCTACACCTTC
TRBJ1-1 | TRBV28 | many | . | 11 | CASRSNTEAFF | TGTGCCAGCAGATCGAACACTGAAGCTTTCTTT
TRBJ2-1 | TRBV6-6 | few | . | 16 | CASSRLGQSSYNEQFF | TGTGCCAGCAGCCGCCTCGGACAGAGCTCCTACAATGAGCAGTTCTTC
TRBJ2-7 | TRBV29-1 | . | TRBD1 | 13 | CSVTGGLSYEQYF | TGCAGCGTTACAGGGGGCTTGTCCTACGAGCAGTACTTC
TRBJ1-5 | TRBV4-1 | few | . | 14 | CASSPPSSNQPQHF | TGCGCCAGCAGCCCCCCGAGTAGCAATCAGCCCCAGCATTTT
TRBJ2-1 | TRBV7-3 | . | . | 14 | CASSLFPSRNEQFF | TGTGCCAGCAGCTTGTTTCCTAGCCGAAATGAGCAGTTCTTC
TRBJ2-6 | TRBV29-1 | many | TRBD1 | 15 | CSARTGTSGANVLTF | TGCAGCGCCCGGACAGGGACATCTGGGGCCAACGTCCTGACTTTC
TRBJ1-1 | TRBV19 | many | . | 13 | CASNEGQTAEAFF | TGTGCCAGTAATGAGGGGCAGACCGCTGAAGCTTTCTTT
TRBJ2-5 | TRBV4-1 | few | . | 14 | CASSRRLGLETQYF | TGCGCCAGCAGCCGCCGCCTGGGGCTTGAGACCCAGTACTTC
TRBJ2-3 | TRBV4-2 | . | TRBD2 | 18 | CASSQMSSSGGGTDTQYF | TGTGCCAGCAGCCAGATGTCGTCGAGCGGGGGGGGCACAGATACGCAGTATTTT
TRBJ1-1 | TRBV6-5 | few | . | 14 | CASSDRHANTEAFF | TGTGCCAGCAGTGACAGACACGCGAACACTGAAGCTTTCTTT
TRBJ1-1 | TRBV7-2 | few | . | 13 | CASSLTQNTEAFF | TGTGCCAGCAGCTTAACCCAGAACACTGAAGCTTTCTTT